The source of this TCR beta chain is a study of T cell responses to AZD1222 COVID-19 vaccine. V shed 5 bases and J shed 0 bases, with 14 bases lying between them. Germline V gene lookup returns CDR1 LNHDA and CDR2 SQIVND (reference sequence). The length of the CDR3 is 16 residues. The method was immunoSEQ multiplex PCR; TCRdb's version includes in-frame clones alone and lacks a portion of them. The table has nearly 110,000 clones, approximately 90% seen once; the top ten hold around 4.5%. The specimen was peripheral blood, collected on day 0 of AZD1222 vaccination. The sequence was obtained from an adult in good health. This chain joins TRBV19 and TRBJ2-4, with D hard to call. In nucleotides, the CDR3 is TGTGCCAGTAGTTCCGGGCCCAGACTAGCCAAAAACATTCAGTACTTC. Protein sequence: CASSSGPRLAKNIQYF. Complete variable domain (other parts from reference TRBV19 and TRBJ2-4): DGGITQSPKYLFRKEGQNVTLSCEQNLNHDAMYWYRQDPGQGLRLIYYSQIVNDFQKGDIAEGYSVSREKKESFPLTVTSAQKNPTAFYLCASSSGPRLAKNIQYFGAGTRLSVL.